The 8 T cell receptor beta chains presented below share a single source sample, sequenced in a study of control samples from healthy donors and cancer patients. This table comes from immunoSEQ multiplex PCR, and its TCRdb copy is limited to in-frame clones, with some not included. Of about 51,000 clones in the sample, roughly 86% are singletons; the top ten hold under 45%. Sequenced: PBMCs. Receptors originate from a man aged 45-65 years with head and neck cancer.

The chain couples TRBV18 to TRBJ1-1; no firm D call. The V end was cut by 1 base, the J end by 1 base, with 10 bases between. From germline, CDR1 is KGHSH and CDR2 LQKENI. The CDR3 extends over 15 amino acids. CDR3: CASSPQSDKNTEAFF. CDR3 coding DNA: TGTGCCAGCTCACCACAATCCGACAAGAACACTGAAGCTTTCTTT.

The chain employs TRBV7-9 and TRBJ2-3; 10 bases line up with TRBD1. Germline V gene data show CDR1 as SEHNR and CDR2 as FQNEAQ (reference sequence). The trim removed 5 bases at V and 11 bases at J, leaving 13 bases unmatched. This CDR3 contains 15 residues. The chain's CDR3 is CASSQGGQGHVGQYF. In DNA form, the CDR3 reads TGTGCCAGCAGCCAGGGGGGACAGGGGCATGTCGGGCAGTATTTT.

V gene TRBV7-2 combines with J gene TRBJ2-5; a possible D gene is TRBD1 (6 bases). CDR1 SGHTA and CDR2 FQGNSA come from the germline V gene. This CDR3 has 14 amino acids. V was shortened by 4 bases and J by 0 bases, with 9 bases between the two germline ends. The CDR3 reads CASSYQGYQETQYF. The CDR3, as DNA: TGTGCCAGCAGCTACCAGGGGTACCAAGAGACCCAGTACTTC.

This clone has only a few counts. The chain is built from TRBV7-2 and TRBJ2-7, with D unclear. V was trimmed by 2 bases and J by 2 bases, leaving 13 bases between them. Looked up from germline, CDR1 is SGHTA and CDR2 is FQGNSA. CDR3 length equals 15 residues. The CDR3 reads CASSLTVGEAYEQYF. CDR3 sequence (DNA): TGTGCCAGCAGCTTAACGGTCGGCGAAGCCTACGAGCAGTACTTC.

The V gene is TRBV7-9, the J gene TRBJ1-6; TRBD1 might be the D (5 bases). Germline assignment: CDR1 SEHNR and CDR2 FQNEAQ (reference sequence). The CDR3 has 15 residues. Trimming pared 1 base from V and 4 bases from J, leaving 8 bases between. CDR3 loop: CASSLGTPYNSPLHF. Written as DNA, the CDR3 is TGTGCCAGCAGCTTAGGGACACCGTATAATTCACCCCTCCACTTT.

This chain connects TRBV6-5 to TRBJ2-3, with TRBD1 as a possible D gene (7 bases). This CDR3 is built from 15 residues. The V and J ends lost 7 bases and 3 bases respectively, with 17 bases between them. CDR1 and CDR2 from the germline V gene are MNHEY and SVGAGI. The CDR3 sequence: CASTLEAGGTDTQYF. CDR3 DNA sequence: TGTGCCAGCACCCTAGAGGCAGGGGGGACAGATACGCAGTATTTT.

This chain uses TRBV6-4 with TRBJ2-5; TRBD2 agrees at 7 bases. Germline CDR1 reads MRHNA; CDR2 reads SNTAGT. Trimming took 2 bases from V and 5 from J; bases not matched to a gene: 17. This CDR3 region has 18 residues. The CDR3 DNA reads TGTGCCAGCAGTGACCCCCTTACTAGCGTGGTCACAAAGGAGACCCAGTACTTC. It yields the protein CASSDPLTSVVTKETQYF.

The chain joins TRBV6-1 to TRBJ2-3, with 8 bases fitting TRBD2. With 0 bases clipped from V and 0 bases from J, the junction kept 5 bases outside the gene matches. The CDR3 is 17 amino acids. The germline V gene has CDR1 MNHNS and CDR2 SASEGT. The CDR3 DNA reads as TGTGCCAGCAGTGAAGCCCGGGGGGGGCCTAGCACAGATACGCAGTATTTT. Encoded protein: CASSEARGGPSTDTQYF.